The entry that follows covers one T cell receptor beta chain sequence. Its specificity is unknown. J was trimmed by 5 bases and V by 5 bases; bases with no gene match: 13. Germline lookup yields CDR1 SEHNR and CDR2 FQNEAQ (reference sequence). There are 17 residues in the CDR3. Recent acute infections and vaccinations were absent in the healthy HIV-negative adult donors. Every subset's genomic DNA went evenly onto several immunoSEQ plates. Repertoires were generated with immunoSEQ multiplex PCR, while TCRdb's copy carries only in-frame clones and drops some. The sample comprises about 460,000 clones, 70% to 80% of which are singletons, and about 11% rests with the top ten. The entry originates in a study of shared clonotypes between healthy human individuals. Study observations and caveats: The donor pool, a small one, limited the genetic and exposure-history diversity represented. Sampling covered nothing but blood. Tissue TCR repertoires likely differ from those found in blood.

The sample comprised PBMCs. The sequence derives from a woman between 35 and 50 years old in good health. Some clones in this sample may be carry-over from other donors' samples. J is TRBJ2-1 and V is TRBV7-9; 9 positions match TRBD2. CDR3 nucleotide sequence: TGTGCCAGCAGCCCCAGTTGGTCTAGCGGGATCGACAATGAGCAGTTCTTC. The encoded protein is CASSPSWSSGIDNEQFF.